This T cell receptor beta chain is from a study of T cell responses to AZD1222 COVID-19 vaccine. Overall study results and limits: Epitopes outside B.1.351 and B.1.1.7 mutated regions reportedly drew nearly half of spike TCRs.

This table comes from immunoSEQ multiplex PCR, and its TCRdb copy is limited to in-frame clones, with some not included. The sample includes some 180,000 clones, more than 85% of them seen just once. Germline V gene sequence: CDR1 LGHDT, CDR2 YNNKEL (reference sequence). There are 15 residues in the CDR3. V lost 1 base and J lost 8, with 17 bases in between. As to this clone: Its specificity is unknown.

The clonotype was recovered from an adult who received the AZD1222 COVID-19 vaccine. The sequences come from peripheral blood, collected 28 days after the second AZD1222 dose. The chain combines TRBV3-1 (or the pseudogene TRBV3-2) with TRBJ1-2; TRBD1 might be the D (5 bases). CDR3 coding DNA: TGTGCCAGCAGCCAAGGGGTTGGGGGTAATGGAGGCTACACCTTC. Its translation is CASSQGVGGNGGYTF.